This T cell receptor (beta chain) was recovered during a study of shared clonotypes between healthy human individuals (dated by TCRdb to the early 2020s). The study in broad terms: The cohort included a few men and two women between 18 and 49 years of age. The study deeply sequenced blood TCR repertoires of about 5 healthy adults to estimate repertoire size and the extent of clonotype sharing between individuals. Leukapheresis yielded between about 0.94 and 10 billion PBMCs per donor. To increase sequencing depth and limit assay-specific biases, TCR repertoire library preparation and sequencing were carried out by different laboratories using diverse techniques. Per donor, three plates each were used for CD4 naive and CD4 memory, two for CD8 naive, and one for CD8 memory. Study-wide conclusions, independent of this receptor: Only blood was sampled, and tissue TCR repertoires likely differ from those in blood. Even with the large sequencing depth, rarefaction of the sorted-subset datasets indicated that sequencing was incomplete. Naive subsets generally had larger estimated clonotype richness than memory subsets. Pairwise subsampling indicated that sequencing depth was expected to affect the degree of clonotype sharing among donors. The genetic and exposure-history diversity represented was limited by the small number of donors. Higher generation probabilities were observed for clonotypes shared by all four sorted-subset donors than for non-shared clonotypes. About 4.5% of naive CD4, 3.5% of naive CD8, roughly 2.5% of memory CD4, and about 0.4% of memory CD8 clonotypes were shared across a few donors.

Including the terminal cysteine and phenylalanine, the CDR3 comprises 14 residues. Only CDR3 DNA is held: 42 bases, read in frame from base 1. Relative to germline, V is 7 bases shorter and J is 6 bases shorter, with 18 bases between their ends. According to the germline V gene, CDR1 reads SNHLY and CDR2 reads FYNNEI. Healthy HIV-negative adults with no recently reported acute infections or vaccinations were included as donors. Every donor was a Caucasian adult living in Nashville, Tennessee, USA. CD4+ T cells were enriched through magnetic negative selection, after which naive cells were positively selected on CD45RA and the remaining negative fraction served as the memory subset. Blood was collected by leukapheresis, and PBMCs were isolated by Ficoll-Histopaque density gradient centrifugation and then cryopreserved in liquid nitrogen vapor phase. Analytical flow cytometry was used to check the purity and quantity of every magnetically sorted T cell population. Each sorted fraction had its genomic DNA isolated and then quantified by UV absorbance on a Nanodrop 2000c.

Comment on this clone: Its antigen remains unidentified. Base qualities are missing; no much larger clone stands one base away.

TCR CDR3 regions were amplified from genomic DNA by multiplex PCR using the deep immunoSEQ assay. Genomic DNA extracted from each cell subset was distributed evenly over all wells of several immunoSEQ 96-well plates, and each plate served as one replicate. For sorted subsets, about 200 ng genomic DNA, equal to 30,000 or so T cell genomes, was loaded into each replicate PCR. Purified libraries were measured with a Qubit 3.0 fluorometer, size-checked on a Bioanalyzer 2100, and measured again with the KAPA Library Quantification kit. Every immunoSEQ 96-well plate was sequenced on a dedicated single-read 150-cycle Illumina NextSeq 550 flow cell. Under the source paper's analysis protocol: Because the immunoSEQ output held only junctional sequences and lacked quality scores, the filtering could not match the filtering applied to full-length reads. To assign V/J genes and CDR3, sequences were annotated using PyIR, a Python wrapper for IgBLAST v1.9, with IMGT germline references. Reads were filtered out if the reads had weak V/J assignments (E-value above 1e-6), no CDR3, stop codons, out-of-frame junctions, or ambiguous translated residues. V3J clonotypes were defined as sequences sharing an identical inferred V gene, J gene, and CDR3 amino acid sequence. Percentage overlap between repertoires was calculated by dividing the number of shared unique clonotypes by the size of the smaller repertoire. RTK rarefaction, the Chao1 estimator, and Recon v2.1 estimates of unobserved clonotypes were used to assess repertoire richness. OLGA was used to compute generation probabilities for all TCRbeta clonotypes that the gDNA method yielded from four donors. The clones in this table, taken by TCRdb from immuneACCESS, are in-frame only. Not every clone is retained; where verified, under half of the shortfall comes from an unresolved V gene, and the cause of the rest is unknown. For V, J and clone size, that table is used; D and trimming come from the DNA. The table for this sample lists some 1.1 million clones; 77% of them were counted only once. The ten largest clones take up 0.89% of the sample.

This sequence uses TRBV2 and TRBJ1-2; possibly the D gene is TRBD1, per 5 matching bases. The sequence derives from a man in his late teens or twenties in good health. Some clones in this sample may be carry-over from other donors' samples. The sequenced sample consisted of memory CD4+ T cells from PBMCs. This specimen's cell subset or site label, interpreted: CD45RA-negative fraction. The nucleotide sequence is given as TGTGCCAGCATGGGGACGGTGGGCACACATGGCTACACCTTC. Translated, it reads CASMGTVGTHGYTF.